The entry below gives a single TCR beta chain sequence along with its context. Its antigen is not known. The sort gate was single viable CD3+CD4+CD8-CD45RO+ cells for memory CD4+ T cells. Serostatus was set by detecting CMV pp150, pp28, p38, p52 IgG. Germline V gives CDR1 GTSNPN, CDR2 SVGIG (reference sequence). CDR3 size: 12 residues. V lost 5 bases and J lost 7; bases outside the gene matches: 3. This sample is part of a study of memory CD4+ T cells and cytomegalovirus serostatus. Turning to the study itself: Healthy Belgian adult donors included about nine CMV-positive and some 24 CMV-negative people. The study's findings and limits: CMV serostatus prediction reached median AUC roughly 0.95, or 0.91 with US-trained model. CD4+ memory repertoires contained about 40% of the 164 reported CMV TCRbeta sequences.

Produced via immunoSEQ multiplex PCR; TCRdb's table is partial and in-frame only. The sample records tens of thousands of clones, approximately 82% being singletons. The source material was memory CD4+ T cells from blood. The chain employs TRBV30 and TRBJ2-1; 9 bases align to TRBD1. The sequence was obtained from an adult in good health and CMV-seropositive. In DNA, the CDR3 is TGTGCCTGGGACAGGGGGAGGAATGAGCAGTTCTTC. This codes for CAWDRGRNEQFF. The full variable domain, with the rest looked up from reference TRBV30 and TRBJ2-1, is SQTIHQWPATLVQPVGSPLSLECTVEGTSNPNLYWYRQAAGRGLQLLFYSVGIGQISSEVPQNLSASRPQDRQFILSSKKLLLSDSGFYLCAWDRGRNEQFFGPGTRLTVL.